Presented here are 12 T cell receptor beta chains from one specimen sequenced in a study of CD8+ T cells in alopecia areata. RNA extraction was followed by reverse transcription into cDNA, which acted as the sequencing template. Method: immunoSEQ multiplex PCR; TCRdb's copy keeps in-frame clones and lacks some. The profile shows more than 75,000 clones, 41% of them singletons. The sequenced material came from CD4+ T cells sorted from blood. The source of these receptors is a human donor with alopecia areata.

The chain uses TRBV29-1 and TRBJ2-7; D remains unclear. The germline V and J ends were trimmed by 8 bases and 2 bases, with 19 bases remaining between them. The CDR3 has 14 residues. CDR1 is SQVTM and CDR2 is ANQGSEA in the germline V gene. The CDR3 DNA sequence: TGCAGCTCCCGCACAACTACAGAGCCCTACGAGCAGTACTTC. It yields the protein CSSRTTTEPYEQYF.

This rearrangement joins TRBV7-9 to TRBJ1-1; D is undetermined. Per germline, CDR1 SEHNR and CDR2 FQNEAQ (reference sequence). CDR3 length: 13 amino acids. The germline V and J ends were trimmed by 5 bases and 4 bases, with 11 bases remaining between them. CDR3 region: CASSDKGPTEAFF. The DNA for the CDR3 is TGTGCCAGCAGCGATAAGGGCCCCACTGAAGCTTTCTTT.

V usage is TRBV29-1 and J usage is TRBJ2-7; TRBD1 aligns across 10 bases. The CDR3 covers 12 residues. Trimming removed 7 bases from V and 6 bases from J; junction bases left unmatched: 6. Per germline, CDR1 SQVTM and CDR2 ANQGSEA. The CDR3 region has the DNA TGCAGCGCCCGACAGGGGGCAGGCGAGCAGTACTTC. This encodes CSARQGAGEQYF.

This rearrangement joins TRBV5-1 to TRBJ2-1, with D perhaps TRBD1 or TRBD2 (7 bases each). V lost 3 bases and J lost 8, with 15 bases in between. This CDR3 contains 14 residues. Germline V gene data show CDR1 as SGHRS and CDR2 as YFSETQ. The CDR3 DNA reads as TGCGCCAGCAGCTGGATAGCAGGGGGGGATGAGCAGTTCTTC. The encoded protein is CASSWIAGGDEQFF.

The J gene is TRBJ2-1, the V gene TRBV30, with 7 bases aligning to TRBD2. The ends lost 0 bases at V and 6 bases at J; junction bases unmatched: 8. Looked up from germline, CDR1 is GTSNPN and CDR2 is SVGIG (reference sequence). The CDR3 length is 15 residues. The chain's CDR3 is CAWSVGLAAANEQFF. The CDR3 DNA sequence: TGTGCCTGGAGTGTGGGGCTAGCGGCGGCCAATGAGCAGTTCTTC.

This clone has only one observation. The V gene is TRBV2, the J gene TRBJ1-5, with no clear D. The CDR3 consists of 13 residues. V shed 8 bases and J shed 4 bases, with 12 bases lying between them. Per germline, CDR1 SNHLY and CDR2 FYNNEI. The CDR3 DNA follows: TGTGCCAGCGCTTTTGAGGTTAATCAGCCCCAGCATTTT. Translation: CASAFEVNQPQHF.

The V and J genes are TRBV2 and TRBJ1-3; D is possibly TRBD1 (6 bases). Trimming stripped 6 bases from V and 2 bases from J, with 17 bases between. This CDR3 has 16 residues. Germline CDR1 and CDR2: SNHLY and FYNNEI. The CDR3 sequence: CASRFPGQGTGNTIYF. For the CDR3, the DNA is TGTGCCAGCAGGTTCCCAGGGCAGGGGACTGGAAACACCATATATTTT.

J is TRBJ2-7 and V is TRBV28; TRBD2 aligns across 11 bases. In germline, CDR1 is MDHEN, CDR2 SYDVKM. CDR3 length: 15 residues. V trimming: 5 bases; J trimming: 2 bases; junction bases outside the gene matches: 5. The CDR3 region is CASSIGTSGPYEQYF. CDR3 DNA sequence: TGTGCCAGCAGTATCGGGACTAGCGGTCCCTACGAGCAGTACTTC.

This sequence joins TRBV30 and TRBJ1-5, with no clear D. Germline V CDR1 and CDR2: GTSNPN, SVGIG (reference sequence). V lost 2 bases and J lost 0, with 8 bases in between. There are 14 residues in the CDR3. The CDR3 sequence: CAWSWGNSNQPQHF. The CDR3 nucleotides are TGTGCCTGGAGTTGGGGAAATAGCAATCAGCCCCAGCATTTT.

This chain connects TRBV7-9 to TRBJ2-4, with D possibly TRBD1 on 6 matching bases. Germline CDR1 SEHNR, CDR2 FQNEAQ (reference sequence). This CDR3 has 16 amino acids. V lost 5 bases and J lost 0, with 14 bases in between. This CDR3 reads CASSTGTELAKNIQYF. The CDR3 DNA follows: TGTGCCAGCAGCACAGGGACGGAACTAGCCAAAAACATTCAGTACTTC. Variable domain in full (rest from reference TRBV7-9 and TRBJ2-4): DTGVSQNPRHKITKRGQNVTFRCDPISEHNRLYWYRQTLGQGPEFLTYFQNEAQLEKSRLLSDRFSAERPKGSFSTLEIQRTEQGDSAMYLCASSTGTELAKNIQYFGAGTRLSVL.

In its sample, this clone was seen a few times. The genes are TRBV19 and TRBJ2-7; D is possibly TRBD2 (6 bases). The CDR3 covers 14 residues. Germline values: CDR1 LNHDA, CDR2 SQIVND (reference sequence). Deletions cut 4 bases from V and 1 base from J, with 11 bases between. CDR3 loop: CASSTPGLSYEQYF. The CDR3 bases are TGTGCCAGTAGTACACCGGGACTGTCCTACGAGCAGTACTTC.

This clone was recorded a few times. The rearrangement joins TRBV5-4 to TRBJ2-7; D not resolved. The CDR3 runs 12 residues. Per germline, CDR1 SGHNT and CDR2 YYREEE (reference sequence). V was clipped by 0 bases and J by 5 bases, with 6 bases between them. CDR3 region: CASSLEGNEQYF. In DNA form, the CDR3 reads TGTGCCAGCAGCTTGGAAGGGAACGAGCAGTACTTC.